One and the same sample provided the 29 T cell receptor beta chains below, sequenced in a study of cytomegalovirus exposure and HLA in healthy donors. Amplification used 60 Vbeta primers and 13 Jbeta primers. The repertoire was sequenced with immunoSEQ multiplex PCR; TCRdb's copy has only in-frame clones and lacks some. The sample holds about 150,000 clones, around four fifths seen once. Sequencing was done on a sample of PBMCs. These receptor sequences come from a woman aged 25-40 years in good health and CMV-seropositive.

The chain employs TRBV18 and TRBJ2-3; TRBD2 is a possible D gene (5 bases). V lost 3 bases to trimming and J lost 6 bases, with 10 bases between them. Germline values: CDR1 KGHSH, CDR2 LQKENI. The CDR3 is 13 residues long. The CDR3 sequence is CASSPTLGDTQYF. DNA for the CDR3: TGTGCCAGCTCACCTACACTAGGCGATACGCAGTATTTT.

This chain connects TRBV7-2 to TRBJ1-2; D is possibly TRBD1 (6 bases). V gave up 1 base and J gave up 0 bases, with 21 bases separating them. CDR1 and CDR2 from the germline V gene are SGHTA and FQGNSA. This CDR3 is built from 19 residues. The CDR3 sequence: CASSLGTGHPYGANYGYTF. CDR3 DNA: TGTGCCAGCAGCTTAGGGACGGGACACCCCTACGGTGCTAACTATGGCTACACCTTC.

The chain links TRBV7-2 to TRBJ2-1, with TRBD1 matching 7 bases. The CDR3 runs to 15 residues. The V gene's germline CDR1 is SGHTA and CDR2 FQGNSA. The J segment lost 7 bases and the V segment lost 2 bases, leaving 8 bases of the junction unmatched. This CDR3 reads CASSLSGGNENEQFF. The DNA of the CDR3 is TGTGCCAGCAGCTTATCAGGGGGTAATGAGAATGAGCAGTTCTTC. The full variable domain, with the rest looked up from reference TRBV7-2 and TRBJ2-1, is GAGVSQSPSNKVTEKGKDVELRCDPISGHTALYWYRQSLGQGLEFLIYFQGNSAPDKSGLPSDRFSAERTGGSVSTLTIQRTQQEDSAVYLCASSLSGGNENEQFFGPGTRLTVL.

V and J are TRBV6-1 and TRBJ2-7, with D possibly TRBD1 on 6 matching bases. Germline CDR1 is MNHNS and CDR2 is SASEGT. The CDR3 is 14 amino acids. V was pared by 7 bases and J by 2 bases, with 15 bases between. The CDR3 DNA is TGTGCCAGCACGGGATACAGGGTCCCCTACGAGCAGTACTTC. Its protein product is CASTGYRVPYEQYF.

This chain uses TRBV10-3 with TRBJ2-7; weak D call: TRBD1 (7 bases). Per the germline V gene, CDR1 is ENHRY and CDR2 is SYGVKD. V lost 6 bases and J 4 bases, leaving 28 bases between the germline ends. The CDR3 is made up of 18 amino acids. This CDR3 reads CAISGALAGTARRYEQYF. In nucleotides, the CDR3 is TGTGCCATCAGCGGGGCCTTGGCGGGGACAGCCCGCCGTTACGAGCAGTACTTC.

This clone occurred once. The chain recombines TRBV5-1 with TRBJ2-7, with D possibly TRBD1 on 5 matching bases. CDR3 length: 15 amino acids. Germline CDR1 reads SGHRS; CDR2 reads YFSETQ. Between the trimmed V and J ends, which lost 6 bases and 2 bases, there was a span of 18 bases. The CDR3 spells CASTLGAELPYEQYF. As DNA, the CDR3 is TGCGCCAGCACCTTAGGGGCTGAACTCCCCTACGAGCAGTACTTC.

As to this clone: At one end the junction does not follow the germline gene, possibly because of a read error. V usage is TRBV27 and J usage is TRBJ1-5; weak D call: TRBD1 (5 bases). Germline values: CDR1 MNHEY, CDR2 SMNVEV (reference sequence). CDR3 size: 15 residues. The CDR3 loop is CASSFGGGSNPPQHF. In DNA, the CDR3 is TGTGCCAGCAGTTTTGGGGGGGGAAGCAATCCGCCCCAGCATTTT.

The chain uses TRBV10-1 and TRBJ2-2, with 14 nucleotides matching TRBD2. The germline gives CDR1 WNHNN, CDR2 SYGVQD (reference sequence). This CDR3 is built from 17 residues. The V and J ends lost 9 bases and 1 base, in that order; junction bases with no gene match: 7. The CDR3 protein is CARRLAGGQWNTGELFF. The CDR3 DNA reads as TGCGCCAGGAGACTAGCGGGAGGGCAATGGAACACCGGGGAGCTGTTTTTT.

The gene calls are TRBV28 and TRBJ1-1; no definite D call. Looked up from germline, CDR1 is MDHEN and CDR2 is SYDVKM. With 6 bases removed from V and 2 bases from J, the gap between germline ends came to 13 bases. The CDR3 has 14 amino acids. The DNA for the CDR3 is TGTGCCAGCAGCCCTAGAGAGTTTAACACTGAAGCTTTCTTT. This sequence encodes CASSPREFNTEAFF.

The chain has TRBV18 and TRBJ1-1; D perhaps matches TRBD1 (5 bases). Germline CDR1 is KGHSH and CDR2 is LQKENI. CDR3 size: 16 residues. Trimming stripped 2 bases from V and 4 bases from J, with 17 bases between. CDR3 sequence: CASSPGAVIRGTEAFF. The CDR3, as DNA: TGTGCCAGCTCACCAGGGGCAGTAATCCGAGGCACTGAAGCTTTCTTT.

This clone has just a few counts. This chain joins TRBV11-2 and TRBJ2-5; tentatively, D is TRBD2 (5 bases). This CDR3 is 13 amino acids long. Between the trimmed V and J ends, which lost 5 bases and 5 bases, there was a span of 12 bases. CDR1 SGHAT and CDR2 FQNNGV come from the germline V gene. CDR3 bases: TGTGCCAGCAGCCCCCTCCGGAGGGAGACCCAGTACTTC. Residues: CASSPLRRETQYF. Supplemented by reference TRBV11-2 and TRBJ2-5, the full variable domain reads EAGVAQSPRYKIIEKRQSVAFWCNPISGHATLYWYQQILGQGPKLLIQFQNNGVVDDSQLPKDRFSAERLKGVDSTLKIQPAKLEDSAVYLCASSPLRRETQYFGPGTRLLVL.

This chain links TRBV28 with TRBJ1-5; possibly TRBD1 for D (5 bases). The ends were cut back, 6 bases at V and 4 bases at J, with 13 bases in the middle. Germline V gene sequence: CDR1 MDHEN, CDR2 SYDVKM. This CDR3 has 14 residues. For the CDR3, the DNA is TGTGCCAGCAGCCGACAGTCGATTAATCAGCCCCAGCATTTT. It specifies CASSRQSINQPQHF.

This chain connects TRBV15 to TRBJ1-2, with 9 nucleotides matching TRBD1. Germline V gene data show CDR1 as LNHNV and CDR2 as YYDKDF (reference sequence). The CDR3 spans 14 residues. The ends lost 11 bases at V and 3 bases at J; junction bases unmatched: 10. CDR3 nucleotides: TGTGCCGTACACTACAGGGGGCCGGACTATGGCTACACCTTC. Protein: CAVHYRGPDYGYTF.

V gene TRBV18 combines with J gene TRBJ2-1, with D perhaps matching TRBD1 (6 bases). This CDR3 has 15 residues. The germline V and J ends were trimmed by 3 bases and 5 bases, with 14 bases remaining between them. CDR1 and CDR2 from the germline V gene are KGHSH and LQKENI. The CDR3 DNA sequence: TGTGCCAGCTCACCGTCGAGGGGGACGGACAATGAGCAGTTCTTC. Translated: CASSPSRGTDNEQFF.

This rearrangement joins TRBV29-1 to TRBJ2-5, with 7 bases fitting TRBD1. Trimming at V came to 6 bases and at J to 5 bases, leaving 6 bases not matched to a gene. Germline V gene lookup returns CDR1 SQVTM and CDR2 ANQGSEA. This CDR3 is 12 amino acids long. The CDR3 is CSVRTGVETQYF. The DNA of the CDR3 is TGCAGCGTCCGAACAGGGGTGGAGACCCAGTACTTC.

V and J are TRBV4-1 and TRBJ2-7, with 9 bases fitting TRBD2. The CDR3 consists of 14 residues. V trimming: 5 bases; J trimming: 0 bases; junction bases outside the gene matches: 2. Germline assignment: CDR1 MGHRA and CDR2 YSYEKL. DNA of the CDR3: TGCGCCAGCAGCTTGACTAGCGGCTCCTACGAGCAGTACTTC. Its protein is CASSLTSGSYEQYF.

The chain recombines TRBV10-1 with TRBJ2-1; TRBD2 agrees at 7 bases. The trim removed 6 bases at V and 2 bases at J, leaving 10 bases unmatched. This CDR3 contains 16 residues. Germline assignment: CDR1 WNHNN and CDR2 SYGVQD (reference sequence). The CDR3 DNA reads TGCGCCAGCAGCCTTCTCCTAGCGGCCCCCTACAATGAGCAGTTCTTC. It yields the protein CASSLLLAAPYNEQFF.

V usage is TRBV10-2 and J usage is TRBJ2-7, with TRBD2 matching 8 bases. The J segment lost 4 bases and the V segment lost 6 bases, leaving 11 bases of the junction unmatched. This CDR3 comprises 15 residues. Germline lookup yields CDR1 WSHSY and CDR2 SAAADI. This CDR3 is CASRESGSGLYEQYF. The CDR3, as DNA: TGCGCCAGCAGGGAGAGCGGGAGCGGTCTTTACGAGCAGTACTTC.

Notes on this clone: The identical CDR3 is also encoded by other nucleotide sequences in the sample. The CDR3 region has the DNA TGTGCCAGCAGTCCCCGCGCGGGGGGGAGCTACGAGCAGTACTTC. As protein: CASSPRAGGSYEQYF. The chain couples TRBV27 to TRBJ2-7; TRBD2 matches 9 bases. This CDR3 contains 15 residues. The J segment lost 3 bases and the V segment lost 5 bases, leaving 8 bases of the junction unmatched. Germline CDR1 and CDR2: MNHEY and SMNVEV (reference sequence).

The J gene is TRBJ2-7, the V gene TRBV7-2; 8 bases match TRBD2. Germline V gene lookup returns CDR1 SGHTA and CDR2 FQGNSA. CDR3 length: 15 amino acids. V shed 3 bases, J shed 3 bases, and the junction held 7 bases outside the gene matches. The DNA for the CDR3 is TGTGCCAGCAGCTTCAGCAGCGGGAGTAACTACGAGCAGTACTTC. Its protein is CASSFSSGSNYEQYF.

The chain carries TRBV4-1 and TRBJ2-7; TRBD1 agrees at 8 bases. CDR1 is MGHRA and CDR2 is YSYEKL in the germline V gene. This CDR3 region has 14 residues. The V gene end was trimmed by 2 bases and the J gene end by 6 bases; junction bases not matched to a gene: 6. The CDR3 DNA is TGCGCCAGCAGCCAAAGACAGGGGTCGAGCGAGCAGTACTTC. Encoded protein: CASSQRQGSSEQYF.

CDR3 region: CASSVGGSFSEQYF. The CDR3 nucleotides are TGTGCCAGCAGCGTAGGCGGGAGTTTCTCCGAGCAGTACTTC. This chain joins TRBV9 and TRBJ2-7, with 7 bases identical to TRBD2. Germline values: CDR1 SGDLS, CDR2 YYNGEE. The V gene end was trimmed by 0 bases and the J gene end by 6 bases; junction bases not matched to a gene: 6. The CDR3 extends over 14 amino acids.

This chain links TRBV27 with TRBJ2-1, with a weak D call TRBD1 (6 bases). Between the trimmed V and J ends, which lost 2 bases and 14 bases, there was a span of 16 bases. The CDR3 runs 13 residues. Germline values: CDR1 MNHEY, CDR2 SMNVEV (reference sequence). In nucleotides, the CDR3 is TGTGCCAGCAGTTTACCCCAGGACAGAAACAAGTTCTTC. Protein product: CASSLPQDRNKFF.

This rearrangement joins TRBV28 to TRBJ1-4; 11 bases fit TRBD1. The CDR3 is made up of 16 amino acids. Trimming removed 5 bases from V and 3 bases from J; junction bases left unmatched: 5. Germline CDR1 reads MDHEN; CDR2 reads SYDVKM. CDR3 amino acids: CASSRGTGGANEKLFF. In DNA form, the CDR3 reads TGTGCCAGCAGTCGCGGGACAGGGGGAGCTAATGAAAAACTGTTTTTT.

The chain employs TRBV5-1 and TRBJ1-2; D perhaps matches TRBD1 (5 bases). The V end lost 7 bases, the J end lost 8 bases, and 18 bases lay between the germline ends. The CDR3 runs 13 residues. Germline V gene data show CDR1 as SGHRS and CDR2 as YFSETQ. This CDR3 is CASSRDRFRGYTF. The DNA of the CDR3 is TGCGCCAGCTCCCGAGACAGATTTCGCGGCTACACCTTC.

The chain couples TRBV2 to TRBJ2-1; 8 bases match TRBD2. The CDR3 totals 16 residues. V dropped 7 bases and J dropped 7; count of bases not matched to a gene: 15. From germline, CDR1 is SNHLY and CDR2 FYNNEI. The CDR3 here is CASIPMKAGAYNEQFF. For the CDR3, the DNA is TGTGCCAGCATTCCGATGAAAGCGGGAGCGTATAATGAGCAGTTCTTC. The variable domain in full, with the rest retrieved from reference TRBV2 and TRBJ2-1, is EPEVTQTPSHQVTQMGQEVILRCVPISNHLYFYWYRQILGQKVEFLVSFYNNEISEKSEIFDDQFSVERPDGSNFTLKIRSTKLEDSAMYFCASIPMKAGAYNEQFFGPGTRLTVL.

The chain carries TRBV25-1 and TRBJ2-2; the D is unclear. Germline CDR1 MGHDK, CDR2 SYGVNS. V was cut by 4 bases and J by 0 bases, with 6 bases left in between. The CDR3 runs to 14 residues. The CDR3 is CASSVRTNTGELFF. The DNA for the CDR3 is TGTGCCAGCAGTGTCAGGACGAACACCGGGGAGCTGTTTTTT.

The gene calls are TRBV5-6 and TRBJ1-1; D ambiguous. Germline values: CDR1 SGHDT, CDR2 YYEEEE. Trimming stripped 0 bases from V and 2 bases from J, with 8 bases between. This CDR3 spans 14 amino acids. The CDR3 here is CASSLGQANTEAFF. CDR3 nucleotides: TGTGCCAGCAGCTTGGGGCAGGCTAACACTGAAGCTTTCTTT. Variable domain in full (rest from reference TRBV5-6 and TRBJ1-1): DAGVTQSPTHLIKTRGQQVTLRCSPKSGHDTVSWYQQALGQGPQFIFQYYEEEERQRGNFPDRFSGHQFPNYSSELNVNALLLGDSALYLCASSLGQANTEAFFGQGTRLTVV.

The J gene is TRBJ2-2, the V gene TRBV28; D perhaps matches TRBD2 (6 bases). The CDR3 totals 20 residues. In germline, CDR1 is MDHEN, CDR2 SYDVKM. V was pared by 3 bases and J by 0 bases, with 23 bases between. The CDR3 sequence: CASSFLVGTAPLSNTGELFF. The CDR3 DNA reads TGTGCCAGCAGTTTTCTGGTTGGGACTGCACCCCTATCGAACACCGGGGAGCTGTTTTTT.